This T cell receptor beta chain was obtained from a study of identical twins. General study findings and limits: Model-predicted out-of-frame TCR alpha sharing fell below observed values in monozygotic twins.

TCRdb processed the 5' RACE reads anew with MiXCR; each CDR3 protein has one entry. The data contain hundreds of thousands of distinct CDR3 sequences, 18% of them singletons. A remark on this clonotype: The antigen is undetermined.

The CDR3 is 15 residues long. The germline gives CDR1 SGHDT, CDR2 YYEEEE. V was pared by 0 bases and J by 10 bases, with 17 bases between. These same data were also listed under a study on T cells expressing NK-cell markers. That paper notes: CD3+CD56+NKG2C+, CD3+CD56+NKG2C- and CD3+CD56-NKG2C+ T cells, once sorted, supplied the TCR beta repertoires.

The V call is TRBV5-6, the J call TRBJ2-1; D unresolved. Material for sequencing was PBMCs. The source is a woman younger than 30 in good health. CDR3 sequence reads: CASSLGPTGPKEQFF. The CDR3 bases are TGTGCCAGCAGCTTGGGGCCGACGGGTCCGAAGGAGCAGTTCTTC.